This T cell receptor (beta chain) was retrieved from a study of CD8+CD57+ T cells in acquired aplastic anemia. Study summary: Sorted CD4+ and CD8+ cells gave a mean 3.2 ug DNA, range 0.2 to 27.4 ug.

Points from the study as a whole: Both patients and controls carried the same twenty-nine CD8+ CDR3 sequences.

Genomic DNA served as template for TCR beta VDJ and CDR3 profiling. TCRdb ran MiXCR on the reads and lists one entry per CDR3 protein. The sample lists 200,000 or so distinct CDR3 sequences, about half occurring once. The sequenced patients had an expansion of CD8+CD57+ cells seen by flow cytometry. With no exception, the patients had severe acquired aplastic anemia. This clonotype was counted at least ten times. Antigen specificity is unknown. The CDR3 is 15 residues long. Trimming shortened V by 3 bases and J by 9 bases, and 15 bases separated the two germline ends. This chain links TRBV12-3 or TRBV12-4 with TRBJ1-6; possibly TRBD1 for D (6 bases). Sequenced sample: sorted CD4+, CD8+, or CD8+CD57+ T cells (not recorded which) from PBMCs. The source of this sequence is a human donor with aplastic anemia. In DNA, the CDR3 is TGTGCCAGCAGTTTCCTCGGGGGCATAGGTTCACCCCTCCACTTT. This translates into CASSFLGGIGSPLHF.